The clone carrying this TCR beta chain was counted at least ten times. RNA transcripts provided the template for amplifying TCR beta CDR3 regions. The workflow started with a first-round RT-PCR run with HTBI primers and then moved on to a second-round multiplex PCR. TCRdb reanalysed the multiplex PCR reads using MiXCR and keeps one entry per CDR3 protein. The data hold about half a million distinct CDR3 sequences, with about 15% observed a single time. The record originates from a study of Graves' ophthalmopathy and Graves' hyperthyroidism. The overall study: At initial diagnosis, peripheral blood was obtained, and this preceded any treatment.

Other autoimmune disease, uncontrolled infection, pregnancy and lactation led to exclusion. V was clipped by 5 bases and J by 1 base; unmatched bases: 7. Looked up from germline, CDR1 is SEHNR and CDR2 is FQNEAQ (reference sequence). CDR3 length: 15 residues. This chain links TRBV7-9 with TRBJ1-1, with 7 bases aligning to TRBD1. This clonotype originated in a woman in her thirties with Graves' ophthalmopathy. The sample taken for sequencing was blood. DNA for the CDR3: TGTGCCAGCAGCCCCCTCACAGGGGCGAACACTGAAGCTTTCTTT. This translates into CASSPLTGANTEAFF.